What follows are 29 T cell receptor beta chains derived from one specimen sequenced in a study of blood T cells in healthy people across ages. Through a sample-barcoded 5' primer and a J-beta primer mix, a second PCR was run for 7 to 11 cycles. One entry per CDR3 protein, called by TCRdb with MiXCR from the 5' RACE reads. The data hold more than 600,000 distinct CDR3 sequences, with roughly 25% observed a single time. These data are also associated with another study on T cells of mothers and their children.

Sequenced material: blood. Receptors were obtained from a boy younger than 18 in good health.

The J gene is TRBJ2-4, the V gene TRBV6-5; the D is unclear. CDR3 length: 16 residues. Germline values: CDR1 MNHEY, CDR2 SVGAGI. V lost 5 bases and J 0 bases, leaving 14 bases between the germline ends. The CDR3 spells CASSPDRLLAKNIQYF. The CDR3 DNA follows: TGTGCCAGCAGTCCCGACCGACTCTTAGCCAAAAACATTCAGTACTTC.

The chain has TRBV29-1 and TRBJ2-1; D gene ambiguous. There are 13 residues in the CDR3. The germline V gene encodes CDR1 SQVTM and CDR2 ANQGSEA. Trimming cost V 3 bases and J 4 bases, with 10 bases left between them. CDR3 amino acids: CSVDYSTYNEQFF. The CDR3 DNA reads TGCAGCGTTGATTACTCCACATACAATGAGCAGTTCTTC.

The CDR3 protein is CASSIFDRSPEAFF. CDR3 nucleotides: TGTGCCAGTAGTATTTTCGACAGGTCCCCTGAAGCTTTCTTT. V is TRBV19 and J is TRBJ1-1; D is perhaps TRBD1 (6 bases). V lost 3 bases and J 6 bases, leaving 14 bases between the germline ends. Germline CDR1 LNHDA, CDR2 SQIVND (reference sequence). CDR3 size: 14 residues.

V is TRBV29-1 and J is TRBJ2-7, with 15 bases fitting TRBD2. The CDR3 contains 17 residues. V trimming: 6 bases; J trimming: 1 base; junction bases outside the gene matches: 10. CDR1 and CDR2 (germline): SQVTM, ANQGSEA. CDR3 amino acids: CSVGLAGGRVPSYEQYF. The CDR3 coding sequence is TGCAGCGTCGGACTAGCGGGAGGGAGGGTACCGTCCTACGAGCAGTACTTC.

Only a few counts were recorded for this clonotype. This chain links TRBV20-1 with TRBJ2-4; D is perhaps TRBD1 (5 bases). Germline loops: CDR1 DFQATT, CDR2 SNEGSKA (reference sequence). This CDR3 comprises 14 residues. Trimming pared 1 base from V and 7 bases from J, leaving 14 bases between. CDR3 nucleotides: TGCAGTGCTAGAGTTGAAGAGAAGGGGAACATTCAGTACTTC. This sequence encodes CSARVEEKGNIQYF.

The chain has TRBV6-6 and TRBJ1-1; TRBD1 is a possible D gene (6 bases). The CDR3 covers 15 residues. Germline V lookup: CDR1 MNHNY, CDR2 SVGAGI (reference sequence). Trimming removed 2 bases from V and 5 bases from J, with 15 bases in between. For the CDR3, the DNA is TGTGCCAGCAGTTACGGGGGCCACCCCTTAACTGAAGCTTTCTTT. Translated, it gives CASSYGGHPLTEAFF.

DNA of the CDR3: TGTGCCAGCAGCCCAAAAGACAGGGAATTCTACGAGCAGTACTTC. It translates to CASSPKDREFYEQYF. This chain links TRBV4-2 with TRBJ2-5, with 7 bases that match TRBD1. The J call may be faulty, since TRBJ2-7 better matches the DNA end. The CDR3 is 15 residues long. Germline assignment: CDR1 LGHNA and CDR2 YNFKEQ.

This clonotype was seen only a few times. The CDR3 region is CASSQAGGEGANVLTF. The CDR3 nucleotides read TGCGCCAGCAGCCAAGCAGGGGGCGAGGGGGCCAACGTCCTGACTTTC. This chain links TRBV4-1 with TRBJ2-6, with TRBD1 identical over 8 bases. The CDR3 extends over 16 amino acids. Germline CDR1 and CDR2: MGHRA and YSYEKL. The V and J ends lost 1 base and 4 bases, in that order; junction bases with no gene match: 3.

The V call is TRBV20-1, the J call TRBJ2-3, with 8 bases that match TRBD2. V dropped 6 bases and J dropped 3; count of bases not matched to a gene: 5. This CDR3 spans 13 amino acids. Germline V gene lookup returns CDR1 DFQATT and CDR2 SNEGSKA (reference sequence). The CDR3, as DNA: TGCAGTGCCCCCGGGACTAGGACAGATACGCAGTATTTT. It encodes CSAPGTRTDTQYF.

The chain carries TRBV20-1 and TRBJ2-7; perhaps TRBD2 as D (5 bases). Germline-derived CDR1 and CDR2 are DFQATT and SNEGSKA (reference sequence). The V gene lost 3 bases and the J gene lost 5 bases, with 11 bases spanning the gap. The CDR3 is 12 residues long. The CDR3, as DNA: TGCAGTGCTAGGAGGGCCAGCGACGAGCAGTACTTC. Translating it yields CSARRASDEQYF.

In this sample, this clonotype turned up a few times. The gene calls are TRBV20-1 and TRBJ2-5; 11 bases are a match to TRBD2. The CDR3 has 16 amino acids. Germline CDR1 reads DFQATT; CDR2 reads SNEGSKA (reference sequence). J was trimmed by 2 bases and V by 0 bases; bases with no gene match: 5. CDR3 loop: CSARDGRLAGQETQYF. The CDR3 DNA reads TGCAGTGCTAGAGATGGGAGACTAGCGGGGCAAGAGACCCAGTACTTC.

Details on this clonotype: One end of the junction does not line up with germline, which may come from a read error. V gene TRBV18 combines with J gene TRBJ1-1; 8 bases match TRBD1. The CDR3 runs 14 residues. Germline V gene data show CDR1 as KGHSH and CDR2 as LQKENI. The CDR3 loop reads CACSPGQVNTEAFF. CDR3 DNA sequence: TGTGCCTGCTCTCCGGGACAGGTGAACACTGAAGCTTTCTTT.

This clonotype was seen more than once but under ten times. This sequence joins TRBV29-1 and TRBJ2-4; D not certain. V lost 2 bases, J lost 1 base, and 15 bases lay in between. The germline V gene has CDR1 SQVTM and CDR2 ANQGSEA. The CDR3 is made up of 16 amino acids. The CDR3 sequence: CSVEFFGSQAKNIQYF. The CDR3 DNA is TGCAGCGTTGAATTTTTTGGCAGCCAGGCCAAAAACATTCAGTACTTC.

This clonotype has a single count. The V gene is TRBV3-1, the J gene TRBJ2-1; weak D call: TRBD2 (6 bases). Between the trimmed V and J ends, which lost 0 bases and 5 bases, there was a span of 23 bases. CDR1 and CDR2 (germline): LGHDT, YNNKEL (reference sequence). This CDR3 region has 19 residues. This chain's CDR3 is CASSQDPTSGVRWNNEQFF. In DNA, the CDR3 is TGTGCCAGCAGCCAAGACCCCACGTCGGGGGTAAGGTGGAACAATGAGCAGTTCTTC.

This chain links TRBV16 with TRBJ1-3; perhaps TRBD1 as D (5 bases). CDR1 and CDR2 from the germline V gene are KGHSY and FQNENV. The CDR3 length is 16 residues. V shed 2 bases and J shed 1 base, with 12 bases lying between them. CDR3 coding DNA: TGTGCCAGCAGCCAAGTCATCCACAGGTCTGGAAACACCATATATTTT. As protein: CASSQVIHRSGNTIYF.

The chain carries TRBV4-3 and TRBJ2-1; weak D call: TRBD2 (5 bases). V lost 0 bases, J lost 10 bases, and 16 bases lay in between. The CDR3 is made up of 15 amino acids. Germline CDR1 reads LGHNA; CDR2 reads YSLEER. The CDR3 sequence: CASSQDRLVTGEQFF. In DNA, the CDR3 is TGCGCCAGCAGCCAAGATCGGCTAGTCACGGGAGAGCAGTTCTTC.

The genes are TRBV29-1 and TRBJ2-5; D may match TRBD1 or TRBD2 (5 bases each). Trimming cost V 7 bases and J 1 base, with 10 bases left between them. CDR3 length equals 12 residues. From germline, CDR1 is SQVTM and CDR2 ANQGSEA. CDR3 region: CSAGPLQETQYF. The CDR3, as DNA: TGCAGCGCGGGACCGCTCCAAGAGACCCAGTACTTC.

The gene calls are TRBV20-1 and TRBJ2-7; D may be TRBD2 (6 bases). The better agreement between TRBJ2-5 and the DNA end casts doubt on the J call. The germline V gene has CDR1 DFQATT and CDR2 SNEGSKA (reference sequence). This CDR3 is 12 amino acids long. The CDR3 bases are TGCAGTGCCGGAGGGAATTTGGAGACCCAGTACTTC. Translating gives CSAGGNLETQYF.

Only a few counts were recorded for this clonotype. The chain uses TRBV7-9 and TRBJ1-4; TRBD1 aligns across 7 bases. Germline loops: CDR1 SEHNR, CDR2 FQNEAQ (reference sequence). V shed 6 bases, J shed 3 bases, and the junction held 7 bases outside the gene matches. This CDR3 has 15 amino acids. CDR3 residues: CASSTTGTANEKLFF. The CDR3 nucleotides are TGTGCCAGCAGTACTACCGGGACAGCTAATGAAAAACTGTTTTTT.

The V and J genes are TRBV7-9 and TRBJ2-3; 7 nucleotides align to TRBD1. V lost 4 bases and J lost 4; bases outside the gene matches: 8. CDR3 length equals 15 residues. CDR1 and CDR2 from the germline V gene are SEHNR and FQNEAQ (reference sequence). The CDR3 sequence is CASSSAPGTADTQYF. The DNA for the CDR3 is TGTGCCAGCAGCTCTGCCCCGGGGACAGCAGATACGCAGTATTTT.

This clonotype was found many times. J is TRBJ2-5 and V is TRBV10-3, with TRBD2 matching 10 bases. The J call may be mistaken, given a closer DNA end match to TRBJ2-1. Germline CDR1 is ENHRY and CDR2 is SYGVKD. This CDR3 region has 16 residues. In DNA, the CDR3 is TGTGCCATCCGACGCGGATCTAGCGGGAGAGGAGATGAGCAGTTCTTC. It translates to CAIRRGSSGRGDEQFF.

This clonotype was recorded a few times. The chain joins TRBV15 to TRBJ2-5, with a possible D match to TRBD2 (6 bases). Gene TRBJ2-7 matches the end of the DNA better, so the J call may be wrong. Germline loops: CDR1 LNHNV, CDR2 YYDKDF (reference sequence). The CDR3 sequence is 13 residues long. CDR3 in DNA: TGTGCCACCAGCAGGGCGGGGCTCTACGAGCAGTACTTC. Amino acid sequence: CATSRAGLYEQYF.

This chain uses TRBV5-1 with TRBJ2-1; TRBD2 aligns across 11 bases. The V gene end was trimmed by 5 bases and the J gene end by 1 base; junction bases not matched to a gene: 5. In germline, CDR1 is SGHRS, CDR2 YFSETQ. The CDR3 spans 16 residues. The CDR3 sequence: CASSGPSGGSYNEQFF. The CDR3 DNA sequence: TGCGCCAGCAGTGGTCCTAGCGGGGGGTCCTACAATGAGCAGTTCTTC.

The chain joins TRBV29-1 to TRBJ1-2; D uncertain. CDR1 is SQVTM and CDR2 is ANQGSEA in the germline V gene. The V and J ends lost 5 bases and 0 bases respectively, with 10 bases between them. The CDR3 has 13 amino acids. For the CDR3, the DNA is TGCAGCGTTTGGGAGGCCACTAACTATGGCTACACCTTC. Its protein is CSVWEATNYGYTF.

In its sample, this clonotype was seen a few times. This CDR3 is CATQGSANVLTF. CDR3 sequence (DNA): TGTGCCACCCAGGGAAGCGCCAACGTCCTGACTTTC. This sequence joins TRBV12-3 or TRBV12-4 and TRBJ2-6; TRBD1 might be the D (5 bases). Trimming removed 10 bases at V and 7 bases at J, with 11 bases between. The CDR3 is 12 residues long.

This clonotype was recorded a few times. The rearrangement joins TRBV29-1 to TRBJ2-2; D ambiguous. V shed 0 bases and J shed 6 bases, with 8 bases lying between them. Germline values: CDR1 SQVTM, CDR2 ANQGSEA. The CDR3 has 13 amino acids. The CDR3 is CSVEDIVAGELFF. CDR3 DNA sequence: TGCAGCGTTGAAGATATCGTTGCCGGGGAGCTGTTTTTT.

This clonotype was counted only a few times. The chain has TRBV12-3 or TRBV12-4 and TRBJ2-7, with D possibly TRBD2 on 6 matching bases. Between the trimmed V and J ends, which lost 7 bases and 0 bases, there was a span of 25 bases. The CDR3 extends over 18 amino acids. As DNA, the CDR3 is TGTGCCAGCATTCTTCCCCCGAGTTGCGGGAAATTCTCCTACGAGCAGTACTTC. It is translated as CASILPPSCGKFSYEQYF.

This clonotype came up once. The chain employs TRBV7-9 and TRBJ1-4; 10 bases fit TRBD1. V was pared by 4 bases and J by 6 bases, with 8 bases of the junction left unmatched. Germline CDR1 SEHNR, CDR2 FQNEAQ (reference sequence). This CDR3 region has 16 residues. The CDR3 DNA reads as TGTGCCAGCAGCTCTACGAGCGGGACAGGGGATGAAAAACTGTTTTTT. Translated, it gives CASSSTSGTGDEKLFF.

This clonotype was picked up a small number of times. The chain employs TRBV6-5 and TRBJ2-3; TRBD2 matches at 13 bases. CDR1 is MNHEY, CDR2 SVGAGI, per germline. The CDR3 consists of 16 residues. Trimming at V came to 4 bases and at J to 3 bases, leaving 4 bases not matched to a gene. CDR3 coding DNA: TGTGCCAGCAGTTGGGGACTAGCGGGGTCTACAGATACGCAGTATTTT. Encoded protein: CASSWGLAGSTDTQYF.